This T cell receptor beta chain originates from a study of blood T cell repertoires in COVID-19. Background on the study: COVID-19 samples collected from the United States, Italy and Spain covered acute and convalescent phases. PBMCs, B-cell-depleted T cells, or T cells provided the cDNA or gDNA that made up the material.

The CDR3 is 11 amino acids. Germline values: CDR1 SGHTA, CDR2 FQGTGA. Trimming removed 5 bases at V and 5 bases at J, with 3 bases between. TCRdb's copy holds only in-frame clones and misses some; the assay was immunoSEQ multiplex PCR. Among around 300,000 clones, about 85% were seen once, and the ten largest hold less than 15%. The chain has TRBV7-3 and TRBJ2-2; D not certain. The source is a human donor in a cohort sampled during active COVID-19. The sequenced sample was peripheral blood. The CDR3 region has the DNA TGTGCCAGCAGCGCGACCGGGGAGCTGTTTTTT. Protein sequence: CASSATGELFF.